This T cell receptor (beta chain) was obtained from a study of tumor-infiltrating lymphocytes in oesophageal squamous cell carcinoma. The CDR3 totals 11 residues, both ends included. The germline gives CDR1 SGHTA, CDR2 FQGTGA. TCRdb reprocessed the PCR reads with MiXCR, giving one entry per CDR3 protein. Of roughly 17,000 distinct CDR3 sequences listed, less than 55% are singletons. Concerning this clonotype: No conserved phenylalanine or tryptophan ends this CDR3, so it is likely a read error. The DNA is left out, because the CDR3 cannot be placed on it with certainty; the CDR3 is given as TCRdb lists it.

V gene TRBV7-3 combines with J gene TRBJ2-1; TRBD2, the table's D call, lacks a check against the DNA. This receptor was obtained from a female donor with esophageal squamous cell carcinoma. The sequenced sample consisted of normal esophageal tissue next to the tumor. The chain's CDR3 is CASSAWAVRLA.